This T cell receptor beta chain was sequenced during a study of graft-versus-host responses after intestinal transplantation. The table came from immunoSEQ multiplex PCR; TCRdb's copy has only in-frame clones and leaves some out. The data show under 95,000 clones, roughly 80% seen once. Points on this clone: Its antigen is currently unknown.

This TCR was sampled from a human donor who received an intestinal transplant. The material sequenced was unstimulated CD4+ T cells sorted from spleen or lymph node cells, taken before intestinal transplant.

The CDR3 reads CASSQVRGSPYEQYF. As DNA, the CDR3 is TGCGCCAGCAGCCAAGTGCGGGGCAGCCCCTACGAGCAGTACTTC. The rearrangement links TRBV4-1 to TRBJ2-7; perhaps TRBD2 as D (6 bases). Trimming shortened V by 1 base and J by 2 bases, and 12 bases separated the two germline ends. From germline, CDR1 is MGHRA and CDR2 YSYEKL. The CDR3 sequence is 15 residues long.